This T cell receptor (beta chain) was captured by sequencing in a study of blood T cell repertoires in COVID-19 (TCRdb year 2020). Turning to the overall study: Collaborator samples came from the United States, Italy and Spain and covered acute and convalescent phases of COVID-19. The material from the prospective study consisted of cDNA or gDNA derived from T cells, B-cell-depleted T cells, or PBMCs. Deeply sampled blood TCRbeta repertoires from subjects exposed to, actively infected with, or recovered from COVID-19 were included in the dataset. The repertoires were released in a freely available public database intended as a resource for research on the immune response to SARS-CoV-2. The samples were drawn from two sources: the first 160 participants of the ongoing ImmuneRACE study, and fewer than 1,500 subjects contributed by 6 global collaborators. A de-identified subject ID, COVID-19 status, age in years and sex were almost always included in the sample metadata. Where available, HLA class I and class II types were taken from metadata supplied by the sample provider and were not determined by assay-based typing.

Comment on this clone: This clone's antigen is unknown. No per-base quality is available; no much larger clone lies one base away.

TCRbeta CDR3 regions were amplified from genomic DNA using the immunoSEQ Assay, a bias-controlled multiplex PCR. The original pipeline was this. Within the assay, amplification of reference gene primers was used to estimate how many nucleated cells each sample contained. To quantify the absolute abundance of each unique TCRbeta CDR3 rearrangement, sequence reads were collapsed and filtered. For each sample, productive Simpson clonality was calculated by taking the square root of Simpson's diversity index across productive rearrangements. The clones in this table, taken by TCRdb from immuneACCESS, are in-frame only. Not every clone is retained; where verified, under half of the shortfall comes from an unresolved V gene, and the cause of the rest is unknown. From that table come the V and J calls and clone size; the DNA was used to work out D and trimming. Present in this sample are some 180,000 clones, approximately 80% of which were seen just once. The ten biggest clones cover 8% to 13% of the sample.

The paper's findings and limits, for the study overall: Clinical and demographic metadata were provided uncurated, with the amount varying by source and participant.

One collaborating source in Seattle enrolled patients during active infection and followed them longitudinally through the course of disease. Each collaborating institution followed its own protocols to collect whole blood in K2EDTA tubes. Collaborator samples were shipped for TCRbeta analysis as frozen whole blood, isolated PBMCs, or DNA extracted from either sample type. The sequenced sample consisted of peripheral blood. This receptor was taken from a woman aged 35 to 49 with COVID-19, enrolled during active disease.

The CDR3 amino acid sequence is: CASSGISGPSYNEQFF. The DNA reads as follows: TGTGCCAGCAGCGGAATCAGCGGACCTTCCTACAATGAGCAGTTCTTC. In this chain, TRBV7-8 is recombined with TRBJ2-1; TRBD2 is possibly the D segment (5 matching bases). V drops 5 bases and J drops 1 base, leaving 15 bases in between. From its cysteine to its phenylalanine, the CDR3 spans 16 amino acids. CDR3 DNA is the only sequence kept; it has 48 bases, read in frame from the first base. The germline V gene sets CDR1 to SGHVS and CDR2 to FQNEAQ.